This T cell receptor beta chain was observed in a study of T cell responses to AZD1222 COVID-19 vaccine. Study results and caveats: The span of vaccine-associated CD4 TCRs extended across spike, with dominance at 160-218 and 743-854. The study identified only a handful of AZD1222 recipients as seropositive at baseline. Donors skewed white British and female; clonal diversity was possibly underestimated. The breadth and depth of Spike-specific TCRs increased once two AZD1222 doses had been given.

On this clone: Its antigen is not identified.

The protocol was immunoSEQ multiplex PCR, while the TCRdb copy is restricted to in-frame clones and leaves out a portion. The table includes some 87,000 clones, roughly nine tenths detected once. In germline, CDR1 is MGHRA, CDR2 YSYEKL. V shed 3 bases and J shed 4 bases, with 5 bases lying between them. This CDR3 region has 12 residues. Sequencing was performed on peripheral blood, taken on day 0 of AZD1222 vaccination. The sequence derives from an adult in good health. The rearrangement joins TRBV4-1 to TRBJ2-3, with D unresolved. The DNA of the CDR3 is TGCGCCAGCAGCCAGGGCGCAGATACGCAGTATTTT. This gives the protein CASSQGADTQYF.